The clone carrying this T cell receptor beta chain occurred once. This sample stems from a study of technical replicates of blood from several donors. Clones were sequenced by immunoSEQ multiplex PCR, and TCRdb holds only the in-frame ones, with some missing. This sample has 65,000 to 90,000 clones, with roughly 93% found just once. Germline V CDR1 and CDR2: SGDLS, YYNGEE. The CDR3 is 15 amino acids. V dropped 0 bases and J dropped 8 bases, with 17 bases sitting between them. V is TRBV9 and J is TRBJ1-2, with D possibly TRBD1 on 5 matching bases. This receptor was identified in a human donor in good health. The sample taken for sequencing was T cells isolated from PBMCs. The CDR3, as DNA: TGTGCCAGCAGCGTAGAGTTTGGCAGGGTGACCGGCTACACCTTC. Protein: CASSVEFGRVTGYTF. The variable domain in full, with the rest retrieved from reference TRBV9 and TRBJ1-2, is DSGVTQTPKHLITATGQRVTLRCSPRSGDLSVYWYQQSLDQGLQFLIQYYNGEERAKGNILERFSAQQFPDLHSELNLSSLELGDSALYFCASSVEFGRVTGYTFGSGTRLTVV.